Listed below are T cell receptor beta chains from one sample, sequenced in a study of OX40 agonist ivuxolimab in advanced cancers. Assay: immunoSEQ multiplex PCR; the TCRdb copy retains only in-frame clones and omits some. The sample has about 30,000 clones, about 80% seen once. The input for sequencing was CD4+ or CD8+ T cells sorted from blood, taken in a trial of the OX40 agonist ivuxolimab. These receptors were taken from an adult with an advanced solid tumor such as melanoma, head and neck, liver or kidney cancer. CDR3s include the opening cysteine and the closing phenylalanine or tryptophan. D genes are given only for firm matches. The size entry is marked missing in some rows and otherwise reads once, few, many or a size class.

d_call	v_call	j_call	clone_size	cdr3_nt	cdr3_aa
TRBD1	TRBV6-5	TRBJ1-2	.	TGTGCCAGCAGATCGGACAGGGACTATGGCTACACCTTC	CASRSDRDYGYTF
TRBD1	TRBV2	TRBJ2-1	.	TGTGCCAGCAAGGGACAGGGCCTAAGGTGGGGCTACAATGAGCAGTTCTTC	CASKGQGLRWGYNEQFF
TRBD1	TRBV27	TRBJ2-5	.	TGTGCCAGCTCCCTAGGGGGCCGGGAGACCCAGTACTTC	CASSLGGRETQYF
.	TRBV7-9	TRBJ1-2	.	TGTGCCAGCACACCCAGCGCCAACCGCTACACCTTC	CASTPSANRYTF
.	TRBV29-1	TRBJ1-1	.	TGCAGCGTTGAAGGGCAAGACACTGAAGCTTTCTTT	CSVEGQDTEAFF
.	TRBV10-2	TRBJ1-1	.	TGCGCCACCCAACGGACCAAGAACACTGAAGCTTTCTTT	CATQRTKNTEAFF
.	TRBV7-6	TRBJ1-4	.	TGTGCCAGCAGCCCGGGGAATGAAAAACTGTTTTTT	CASSPGNEKLFF
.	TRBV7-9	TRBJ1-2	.	TGTGCCAGCAGCTTAGTTTATGGAGGCGCGGGTGGCTACACCTTC	CASSLVYGGAGGYTF
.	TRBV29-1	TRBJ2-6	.	TGCAGCGTTGAGGAGGACTTGGCTGGGGCCAACGTCCTGACTTTC	CSVEEDLAGANVLTF
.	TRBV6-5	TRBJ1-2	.	TGTGCCAGCAGCATGACACTGGTGAGCTATGGCTACACCTTC	CASSMTLVSYGYTF
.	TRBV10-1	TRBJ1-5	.	TGCGCCAGCAGTGATCCGGGAGAGCCCCAGCATTTT	CASSDPGEPQHF
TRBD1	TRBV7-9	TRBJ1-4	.	TGTGCCAGCAGATTCGACAGGGACGAAAAACTGTTTTTT	CASRFDRDEKLFF
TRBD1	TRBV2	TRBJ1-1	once	TGTGCCAGCAGGAAAGACAGGGCGGAAGCTTTCTTT	CASRKDRAEAFF
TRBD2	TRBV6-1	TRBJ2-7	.	TGTGCCAGCAGGATAGCGGGGTTGACCTACGAGCAGTACTTC	CASRIAGLTYEQYF
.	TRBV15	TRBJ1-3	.	TGTGCCACCAGCAACCTTTTTGGAGGGGACACCATATATTTT	CATSNLFGGDTIYF
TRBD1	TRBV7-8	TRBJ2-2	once	TGTGCCAGCACGTGGACAGGGAGGCTGACCGGGGAGCTGTTTTTT	CASTWTGRLTGELFF
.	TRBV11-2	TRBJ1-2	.	TGTGCCAGCAGCTCAGAAAACTATGGCTACACCTTC	CASSSENYGYTF
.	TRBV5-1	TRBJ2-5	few	TGCGCCAGCAGCCGGACAGGGAGGGAAGAGACCCAGTACTTC	CASSRTGREETQYF
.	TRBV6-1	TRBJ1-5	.	TGTGCCAGCAGTGAAGCGTACAGGATACTCAATCAGCCCCAGCATTTT	CASSEAYRILNQPQHF
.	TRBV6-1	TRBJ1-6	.	TGTGCCAGCAGGAGCTCCTATAATTCACCCCTCCACTTT	CASRSSYNSPLHF
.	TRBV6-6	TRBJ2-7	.	TGTGCCAGCAGTTACTCCAGCTACGAGCAGTACTTC	CASSYSSYEQYF
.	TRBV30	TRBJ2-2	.	TGTGCCTGGAAGAGGGGGGAGGGCACCGGGGAGCTGTTTTTT	CAWKRGEGTGELFF
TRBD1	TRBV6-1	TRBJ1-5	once	TGTGCCAGCAGTGGGGACAGGGGCCGCGGTCAGCCCCAGCATTTT	CASSGDRGRGQPQHF
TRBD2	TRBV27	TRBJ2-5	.	TGTGCCAGCAGTTTAACACACCTAGCGGAAGAGACCCAGTACTTC	CASSLTHLAEETQYF
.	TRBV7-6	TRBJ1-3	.	TGTGCCAGCACCACTCTGGGGGGGTCCATCTCTGGAAACACCATATATTTT	CASTTLGGSISGNTIYF
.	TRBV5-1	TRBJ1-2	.	TGCGCCAGCAGCCCTGATCGAAACTATGGCTACACCTTC	CASSPDRNYGYTF
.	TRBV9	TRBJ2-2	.	TGTGCCAGCAGCGTAGGTAGCTGGCTACAGAACACCGGGGAGCTGTTTTTT	CASSVGSWLQNTGELFF
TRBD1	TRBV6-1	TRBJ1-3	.	TGTGCCAGCAGTTTCGACAGGGTTGGAAACACCATATATTTT	CASSFDRVGNTIYF
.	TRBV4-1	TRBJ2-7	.	TGCGCCAGCAGCCAAGAAGGCGGGGGCCACCCCTACGAGCAGTACTTC	CASSQEGGGHPYEQYF
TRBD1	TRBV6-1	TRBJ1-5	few	TGTGCCAGCAGTGAAGTGGGATGGGACAGGCGGCCATATAGCAATCAGCCCCAGCATTTT	CASSEVGWDRRPYSNQPQHF
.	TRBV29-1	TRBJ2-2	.	TGCAGCGTCCGAAACACCGGGGAGCTGTTTTTT	CSVRNTGELFF
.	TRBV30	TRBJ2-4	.	TGTGCCTGGAGTTTTCGGGGGGCGGTGATTCAGTACTTC	CAWSFRGAVIQYF
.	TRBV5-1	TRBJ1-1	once	TGCGCCAGCAGCTCGGGACGGGATAACACTGAAGCTTTCTTT	CASSSGRDNTEAFF
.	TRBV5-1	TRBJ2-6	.	TGCGCCAGCAGCCTCCAGATATCTGGGGCCAACGTCCTGACTTTC	CASSLQISGANVLTF
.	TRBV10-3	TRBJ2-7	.	TGTGCCATCAGTACCAGCGGTTACGAGCAGTACTTC	CAISTSGYEQYF
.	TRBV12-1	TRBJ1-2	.	TGTGCCAGCAGAATTGTAACTAACTATGGCTACACCTTC	CASRIVTNYGYTF
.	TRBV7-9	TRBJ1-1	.	TGTGCCAGCAGCTTTTGGGCAACAGACACTGAAGCTTTCTTT	CASSFWATDTEAFF
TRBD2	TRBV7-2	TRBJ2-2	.	TGTGCCAGCAGCCGCCGACTAGCGGGGCGGAACACCGGGGAGCTGTTTTTT	CASSRRLAGRNTGELFF
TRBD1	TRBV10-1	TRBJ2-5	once	TGCGCCAGCAGCCCAGGGGACAGGGGGAAGACCCAGTACTTC	CASSPGDRGKTQYF
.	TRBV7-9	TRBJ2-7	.	TGTGCCAGCAGCTTACATGGCCCGCGCTCCTACGAGCAGTACTTC	CASSLHGPRSYEQYF
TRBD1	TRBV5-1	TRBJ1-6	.	TGCGCCAGCAGCCCTACGACAGGGAACACACCCCTCCACTTT	CASSPTTGNTPLHF
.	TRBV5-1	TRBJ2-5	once	TGCGCCAGCAGCTTGGGTAGCGGAGAGACCCAGTACTTC	CASSLGSGETQYF
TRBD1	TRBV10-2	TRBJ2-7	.	TGCGCCAGCCAAAGGGACAGGGGCTACGAGCAGTACTTC	CASQRDRGYEQYF
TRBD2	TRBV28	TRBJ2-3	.	TGTGCCAGCAGTACCGCACTAGCGGGCACAGATACGCAGTATTTT	CASSTALAGTDTQYF
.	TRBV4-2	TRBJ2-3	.	TGTGCCAGCAGCCAGAGGGTCGCTAGCGTAAGCACAGATACGCAGTATTTT	CASSQRVASVSTDTQYF
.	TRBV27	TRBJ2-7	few	TGTGCCAGCAGTAATCTAGGAGAGCAGTACTTC	CASSNLGEQYF
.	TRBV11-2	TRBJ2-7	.	TGTGCCAGCAGCCCCCAGTCCTACGAGCAGTACTTC	CASSPQSYEQYF
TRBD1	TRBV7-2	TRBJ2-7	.	TGTGCCAGCAGCACCCGACAGGGGCCCTACGAGCAGTACTTC	CASSTRQGPYEQYF
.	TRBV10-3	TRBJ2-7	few	TGTGCCATCAGTGAGTTGGGAACCTACGAGCAGTACTTC	CAISELGTYEQYF